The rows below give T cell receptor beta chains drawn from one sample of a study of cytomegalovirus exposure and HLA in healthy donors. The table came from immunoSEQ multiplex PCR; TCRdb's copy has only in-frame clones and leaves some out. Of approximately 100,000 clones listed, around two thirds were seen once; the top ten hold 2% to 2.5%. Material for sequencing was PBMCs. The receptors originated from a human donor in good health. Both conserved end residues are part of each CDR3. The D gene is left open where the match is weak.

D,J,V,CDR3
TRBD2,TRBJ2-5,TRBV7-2,CASNPRRGGLETQYF
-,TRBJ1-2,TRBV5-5,CASSSGRLFGYTF
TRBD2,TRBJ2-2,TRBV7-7,CASSPTGTSGRTGELFF
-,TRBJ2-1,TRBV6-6,CASSYAGVAYNEQFF
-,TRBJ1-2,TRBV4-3,CASSQESQGSYGYTF
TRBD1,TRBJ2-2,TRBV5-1,CASSLAGTGLTGELFF
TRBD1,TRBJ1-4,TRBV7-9,CASSKNRGTNEKLFF
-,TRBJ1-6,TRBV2,CASSAKGLLNNSPLHF
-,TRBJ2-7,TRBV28,CASSPLGLVVTHEQYF
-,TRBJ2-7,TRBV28,CASSPPTGTTSYEQYF
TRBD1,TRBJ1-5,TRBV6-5,CASSYSRQGGQPQHF
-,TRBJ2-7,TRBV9,CASNKNSRAGEQYF
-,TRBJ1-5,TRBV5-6,CASSFKESRGNQPQHF
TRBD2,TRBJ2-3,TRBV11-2,CASSLAAGVSTDTQYF
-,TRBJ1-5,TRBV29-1,CSVGAGNQPQHF
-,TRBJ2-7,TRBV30,CAWSLWGRYEQYF
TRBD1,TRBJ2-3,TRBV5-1,CASKRDRGADTQYF
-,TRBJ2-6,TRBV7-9,CASRGTGSGANVLTF
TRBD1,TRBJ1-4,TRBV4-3,CASSQEGTGAGKLFF
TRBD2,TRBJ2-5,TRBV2,CASSEYTGGGETQYF
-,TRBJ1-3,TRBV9,CASRRGEAGNTIYF
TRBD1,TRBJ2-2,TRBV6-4,CASSDSQGSTGELFF
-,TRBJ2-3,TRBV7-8,CASSLALLQDDTQYF
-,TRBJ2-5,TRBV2,CASSAERGQRTQYF
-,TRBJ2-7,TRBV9,CASSVGQTTQQYF
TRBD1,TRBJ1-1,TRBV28,CASRWDSFTEAFF
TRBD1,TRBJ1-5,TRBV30,CAWSRTGGVNQPQHF
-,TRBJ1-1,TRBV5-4,CASSWRTAPNTEAFF
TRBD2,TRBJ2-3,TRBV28,CASSPRLAGLTDTQYF
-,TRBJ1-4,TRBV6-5,CASTHRGTREKLFF
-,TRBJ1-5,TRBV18,CASSTGLNQPQHF
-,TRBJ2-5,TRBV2,CASTPGEETQYF
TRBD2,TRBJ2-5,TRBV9,CASSVDGLADKRTQYF
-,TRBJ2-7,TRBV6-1,CASSAGSYEQYF
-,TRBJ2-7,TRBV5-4,CASSLVSGASHEQYF
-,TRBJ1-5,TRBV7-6,CASSLEGYSNQPQHF
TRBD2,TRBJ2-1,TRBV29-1,CSAHRTGGNGLYNEQFF
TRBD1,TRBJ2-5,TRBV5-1,CASSSDRGAQETQYF
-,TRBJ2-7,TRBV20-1,CSARRDEQYF
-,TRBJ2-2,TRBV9,CASSAPGWSTGELFF
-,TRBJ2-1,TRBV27,CASQRASSYNEQFF
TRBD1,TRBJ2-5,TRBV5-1,CASSLDRAETQYF
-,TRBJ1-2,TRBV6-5,CASNQGMGPVNGYTF
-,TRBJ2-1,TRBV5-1,CASSLQMSSYNEQFF
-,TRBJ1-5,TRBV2,CASSERAGGNQPQHF
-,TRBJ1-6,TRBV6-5,CASSYSASNSPLHF
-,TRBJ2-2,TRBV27,CASSLPGTGELFF
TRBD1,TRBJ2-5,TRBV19,CASSTSGTGVETQYF
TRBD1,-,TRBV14,CASSRSGTEYEQYF